The clone carrying this TCR beta chain has a handful of counts. The CDR3 sequence is 14 residues long. V lost 0 bases, J lost 3 bases, and 12 bases lay in between. Per the germline V gene, CDR1 is DFQATT and CDR2 is SNEGSKA (reference sequence). The sample comes from a study of T-cell reconstitution after alpha-beta-depleted transplantation in children. Unique molecular identifiers were used in preparing the TCRbeta library. TCRdb re-derived calls from the PCR reads in MiXCR, one entry per CDR3 protein. The sample gives 440,000 or so distinct CDR3 sequences, over 40% of which show up once; under 35% is in the top ten.

This clonotype was obtained from a girl aged 2 to 9 with aplastic anemia, due to receive a stem cell transplant. The starting material was PBMCs, obtained before TCRalphabeta/CD19-depleted stem cell transplant. The V gene is TRBV20-1, the J gene TRBJ2-7; D remains ambiguous. In DNA form, the CDR3 reads TGCAGTGCTAGAGATGGTTCTCCCCTCTACGAGCAGTACTTC. It encodes CSARDGSPLYEQYF.